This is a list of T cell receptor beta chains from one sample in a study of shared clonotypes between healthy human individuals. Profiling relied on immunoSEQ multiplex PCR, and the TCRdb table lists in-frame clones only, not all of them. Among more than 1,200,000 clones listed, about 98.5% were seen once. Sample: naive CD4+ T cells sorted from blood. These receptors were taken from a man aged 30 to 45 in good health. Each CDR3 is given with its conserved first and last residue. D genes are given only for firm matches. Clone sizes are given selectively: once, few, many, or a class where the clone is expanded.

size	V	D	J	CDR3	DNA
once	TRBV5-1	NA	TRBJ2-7	CASSSEVQIGYYEQYF	TGCGCCAGCAGCTCCGAAGTACAAATAGGATACTACGAGCAGTACTTC
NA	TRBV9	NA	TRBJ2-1	CASSVGVQGRSGHNEQFF	TGTGCCAGCAGCGTAGGGGTACAGGGTCGGTCGGGACACAATGAGCAGTTCTTC
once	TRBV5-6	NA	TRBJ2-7	CASTNQRIPGVYEQYF	TGTGCCAGCACCAATCAGCGTATACCAGGGGTTTACGAGCAGTACTTC
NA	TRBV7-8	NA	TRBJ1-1	CASSISPTGTEAFF	TGTGCCAGCAGCATTAGCCCGACCGGGACAGAAGCTTTCTTT
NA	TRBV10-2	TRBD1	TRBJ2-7	CASRQGPYEQYF	TGCGCCAGCAGACAGGGGCCCTACGAGCAGTACTTC
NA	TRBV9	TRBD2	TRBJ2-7	CASSALAGGPHEQYF	TGTGCCAGCAGCGCACTAGCGGGAGGGCCTCACGAGCAGTACTTC
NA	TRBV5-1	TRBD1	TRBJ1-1	CASSRTVGTGTENTEAFF	TGCGCCAGCAGCCGGACGGTTGGGACCGGGACAGAGAACACTGAAGCTTTCTTT
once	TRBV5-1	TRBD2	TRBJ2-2	CASSFGGSNTGELFF	TGCGCCAGCAGCTTTGGCGGGAGTAACACCGGGGAGCTGTTTTTT
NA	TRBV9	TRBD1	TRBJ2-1	CASSRDGTGNNEQFF	TGTGCCAGCAGCCGAGATGGGACAGGGAACAATGAGCAGTTCTTC
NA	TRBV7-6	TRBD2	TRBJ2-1	CASSLGALGAGGEQFF	TGTGCCAGCAGCTTAGGGGCGCTTGGAGCGGGAGGGGAGCAGTTCTTC
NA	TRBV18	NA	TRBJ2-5	CASSPTHETQYF	TGTGCCAGCTCCCCCACCCATGAGACCCAGTACTTC
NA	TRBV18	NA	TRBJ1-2	CASSPPENYGYTF	TGTGCCAGCTCACCACCGGAAAACTATGGCTACACCTTC
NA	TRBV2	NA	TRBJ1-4	CASSRAGGGNEKLFF	TGTGCCAGCAGCAGAGCGGGAGGAGGTAATGAAAAACTGTTTTTT
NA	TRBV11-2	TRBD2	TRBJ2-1	CASSLFPMTSGYNEQFF	TGTGCCAGCAGCCTTTTCCCCATGACTAGCGGTTACAATGAGCAGTTCTTC
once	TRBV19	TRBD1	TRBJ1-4	CASSLTRQGNEKLFF	TGTGCCAGTAGTTTGACGAGACAGGGTAATGAAAAACTGTTTTTT
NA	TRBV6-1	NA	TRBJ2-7	CASSEAPGTYEQYF	TGTGCCAGCAGTGAAGCCCCAGGGACCTACGAGCAGTACTTC
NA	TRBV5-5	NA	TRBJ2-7	CASSLEQQTSYEQYF	TGTGCCAGCAGCTTGGAACAGCAAACATCCTACGAGCAGTACTTC